This entry describes one TCR beta chain. The sample belongs to a study of shared clonotypes between healthy human individuals. Deep was the level at which the assay was run. 200 to 250 ng DNA, about 30,000 T cell genomes, went into each sorted-subset replicate PCR. Profiling relied on immunoSEQ multiplex PCR, and the TCRdb table lists in-frame clones only, not all of them. This sample has 640,000 or so clones, with approximately 75% found just once. Among the donors, all were Caucasian adults who lived in Nashville, Tennessee. Splitting the CD4+ cells yielded a CD45RA+ naive subset and a CD45RA-negative memory subset. This TCR was sampled from a woman under 40 in good health. Material: memory CD4+ T cells sorted from blood. Specified subset: CD45RA-negative fraction.

CDR3 protein: CASREGAERNTIYF. Written as DNA, the CDR3 is TGTGCCAGCAGGGAAGGGGCGGAAAGAAACACCATATATTTT. This sequence joins TRBV28 and TRBJ1-3; TRBD1 is a possible D gene (5 bases). The germline V and J ends were trimmed by 6 bases and 5 bases, with 14 bases remaining between them. The CDR3 runs to 14 residues. Germline CDR1 and CDR2: MDHEN and SYDVKM.